The present T cell receptor beta chain was sequenced within a study of OX40 agonist ivuxolimab in advanced cancers. About the full investigation: Ivuxolimab was a fully human IgG2 agonistic monoclonal antibody targeting the costimulatory receptor OX40 (CD134). Patients were allowed to have had prior anti-PD-1, anti-PD-L1 or anti-CTLA-4 therapy, and 40% to 45% of the dose-escalation patients had previously received checkpoint inhibitors. Of the 52 patients in dose escalation, about 20 had hepatocellular carcinoma, about 15 had melanoma, 9 had renal cell carcinoma and 9 had head and neck cancer. Intravenous ivuxolimab was administered to patients every 2 weeks at six dose levels: 0.01, 0.1, 0.3, 1.5, 3 and 10 mg/kg. Partial responses were achieved by three dose-escalation patients, of whom one had hepatocellular carcinoma and two had cutaneous melanoma. The monotherapy dose-escalation portion (N of about 50 patients) of the phase I ivuxolimab trial is reported in the paper. In the dose-escalation cohort, 82.7% of patients were male, and the mean age was approximately 60 years, with a range of about 20 to 79. The point of sequencing TCRbeta in the periphery was to test whether ivuxolimab changed TCR sequence diversity and drove clonal T-cell expansion.

The trial excluded patients who had a history of autoimmune disease or were on systemic immunosuppression. Peripheral blood for TCR sequencing was collected from all dose cohorts at baseline, on cycle 4 day 1, and on cycle 7 day 1. Samples came from an open-label, multicenter, first-in-human phase I dose-escalation trial of ivuxolimab. Adults with locally advanced or metastatic head and neck squamous cell, hepatocellular, melanoma or renal cell carcinoma were enrolled in the trial. CD4+ and CD8+ T cells were sorted separately from peripheral blood before TCR sequencing. Comments on this clone: Its cognate antigen has yet to be identified. Nothing much larger sits one base from this clone, and base qualities are not available.

Points the paper makes about the study in general: After ivuxolimab, more expanded clones were found on average in CD8+ T cells than in CD4+ T cells. Which antigens the clonally expanded peripheral T cells were specific for was not determined. At doses of 0.1 to 3.0 mg/kg, clonal expansion of both CD4+ and CD8+ T cells in blood was seen between baseline and week 6. In the 0.1-3.0 mg/kg groups, partial responders were among the patients with the lowest normalized peripheral clonal expansion, particularly in CD8+ T cells. Low levels of normalized T-cell clonal expansion were also seen in some patients who did not respond.

To sequence the TCRbeta CDR3 region, genomic DNA was isolated from the sorted cells. The immunoSEQ Assay was used for sequencing of TCRbeta CDR3 regions. The immuneACCESS repertoire file appears here via TCRdb, limited to in-frame rearrangements. These files lack a portion of the clones; in checked studies, under half of the deficit traces to unresolved V genes, and the cause of the others is not known. The sample table lists about 44,000 clones, 80% to 95% of them with a count of one. Of the sample, approximately 14% falls within the top ten clones. The trim is 4 bases for V and 5 bases for J, with a gap of 8 bases between the germline ends. The germline V gene encodes CDR1 SGHTA and CDR2 FQGNSA. The CDR3 sequence holds 12 residues, the cysteine and phenylalanine included. Here the CDR3 DNA is all that survives: 36 bases in frame from base 1.

Recombination joined TRBV7-2 with TRBJ2-5; confidence is insufficient to name the D gene. The sequenced sample was CD4+ or CD8+ T cells sorted from blood, obtained in a trial of the OX40 agonist ivuxolimab. The TCR sequence derives from an adult with an advanced solid tumor such as melanoma, head and neck, liver or kidney cancer. At the DNA level, the sequence is TGTGCCAGCAGCTGGGAAACGGAGACCCAGTACTTC. Protein translation: CASSWETETQYF.